A single sample is the source of the 27 T cell receptor beta chains below, sequenced in a study of blood T cells in healthy people across ages. With a J-beta primer mix and a sample-barcoded 5' primer, a second PCR ran 7 to 11 cycles. MiXCR, run by TCRdb on the 5' RACE reads, gives a single entry per CDR3 protein. The sample contains around 790,000 distinct CDR3 sequences, under 45% of which appear only once. The sequencing sample was made of blood. These receptors all stem from a man in his sixties in good health.

This clonotype was recorded many times. The J gene is TRBJ2-3, the V gene TRBV7-2; TRBD2 matches at 11 bases. Germline CDR1 SGHTA, CDR2 FQGNSA. The trim removed 5 bases at V and 6 bases at J, leaving 10 bases unmatched. This CDR3 is built from 16 residues. The CDR3 loop reads CASSPDRLAGSDTQYF. The CDR3 DNA is TGTGCCAGCAGCCCCGATCGACTAGCGGGAAGTGATACGCAGTATTTT.

This clonotype has ten or more counts. The DNA of the CDR3 is TGTGCCAGCAGTAACTCAGGGTCAGGCTACACCTTC. Its translation is CASSNSGSGYTF. The chain links TRBV12-3 or TRBV12-4 to TRBJ1-2; D might be TRBD1 (5 bases). The length of the CDR3 is 12 residues. V was cut by 5 bases and J by 8 bases, with 12 bases left in between.

The V call is TRBV7-2, the J call TRBJ2-5, with TRBD2 identical over 12 bases. This CDR3 has 15 residues. With 3 bases clipped from V and 4 bases from J, the junction kept 3 bases outside the gene matches. Looked up from germline, CDR1 is SGHTA and CDR2 is FQGNSA. The CDR3 bases are TGTGCCAGCAGCTTTGCGACTAGCGGGGGAGAGACCCAGTACTTC. Amino acids: CASSFATSGGETQYF.

The chain employs TRBV27 and TRBJ1-2, with a possible D match to TRBD1 (6 bases). V lost 6 bases, J lost 10 bases, and 12 bases lay in between. The germline CDR1 and CDR2 sequences are MNHEY and SMNVEV (reference sequence). This CDR3 region has 11 residues. In DNA, the CDR3 is TGTGCCAGCAGGCTACAGGGAGACTACACCTTC. Translating gives CASRLQGDYTF.

In its sample, this clonotype was seen a few times. The rearrangement uses TRBV29-1 and TRBJ2-7; either TRBD1 or TRBD2 may supply D (6 bases each). Germline loops: CDR1 SQVTM, CDR2 ANQGSEA. This CDR3 has 15 residues. V was trimmed by 2 bases and J by 4 bases, leaving 18 bases between them. Here the CDR3 reads CSVERGSGHIYEQYF. In nucleotides, the CDR3 is TGCAGCGTTGAAAGGGGGAGCGGGCATATTTACGAGCAGTACTTC.

Notes on this clonotype: At one boundary the junction diverges from the germline segment, which might be a read error. The CDR3 reads CASTLTGAVDTQYF. In DNA, the CDR3 is TGTGCCAGCACCTTAACAGGGGCGGTGGATACGCAGTATTTT. The V and J genes are TRBV7-2 and TRBJ2-3; TRBD1 matches 7 bases. Per germline, CDR1 SGHTA and CDR2 FQGNSA. There are 14 residues in the CDR3.

This clonotype was seen a handful of times. The chain joins TRBV7-9 to TRBJ1-2; 8 bases align to TRBD1. V lost 1 base to trimming and J lost 5 bases; unmatched junction nucleotides: 12. This CDR3 has 17 amino acids. The germline CDR1 and CDR2 sequences are SEHNR and FQNEAQ (reference sequence). In DNA, the CDR3 is TGTGCCAGCAGCTTAGAAATACCGGGTCAGGGGGCGTATGGCTACACCTTC. Translation: CASSLEIPGQGAYGYTF.

The rearrangement joins TRBV15 to TRBJ2-7, with D possibly being TRBD1 or TRBD2 (5 bases each). V was cut by 5 bases and J by 0 bases, with 14 bases left in between. The germline V gene has CDR1 LNHNV and CDR2 YYDKDF (reference sequence). The CDR3 totals 15 residues. The CDR3 sequence is CATSGGDLSSYEQYF. The CDR3, as DNA: TGTGCCACCAGCGGGGGTGACTTGAGCTCCTACGAGCAGTACTTC.

The chain has TRBV9 and TRBJ1-2, with TRBD1 matching over 7 bases. The CDR3 sequence is 13 residues long. Germline V CDR1 and CDR2: SGDLS, YYNGEE. Trimming cost V 7 bases and J 3 bases; bases outside gene matches: 6. CDR3 amino acids: CASQGGADYGYTF. In nucleotides, the CDR3 is TGTGCCAGCCAAGGGGGCGCCGACTATGGCTACACCTTC.

V gene TRBV29-1 combines with J gene TRBJ1-1, with 7 bases identical to TRBD1. CDR3 length: 15 residues. V gave up 4 bases and J gave up 4 bases; unmatched junction bases: 12. Germline CDR1 SQVTM, CDR2 ANQGSEA. The CDR3 is CSVAGGTGVGTEAFF. CDR3 coding DNA: TGCAGCGTTGCGGGGGGTACAGGGGTCGGCACTGAAGCTTTCTTT.

The genes are TRBV7-9 and TRBJ2-5; 7 nucleotides agree with TRBD1. Germline V gene lookup returns CDR1 SEHNR and CDR2 FQNEAQ (reference sequence). The CDR3 has 15 amino acids. V was pared by 5 bases and J by 7 bases, with 13 bases of the junction left unmatched. This CDR3 reads CASSIGGAGSGTQYF. The CDR3 bases are TGTGCCAGCAGCATAGGGGGCGCGGGTTCGGGGACCCAGTACTTC.

The rearrangement links TRBV20-1 to TRBJ2-5; 9 bases line up with TRBD1. J gave up 5 bases and V 6 bases, and 10 bases lay outside the gene matches. This CDR3 region has 14 residues. Germline values: CDR1 DFQATT, CDR2 SNEGSKA (reference sequence). CDR3 coding DNA: TGCAGTGCAAGGGACAGGGAGTACTTCGAGACCCAGTACTTC. Its translation: CSARDREYFETQYF.

This chain uses TRBV7-3 with TRBJ2-6, with D hard to call. The V gene's germline CDR1 is SGHTA and CDR2 FQGTGA. The CDR3 is made up of 14 amino acids. V lost 3 bases to trimming and J lost 5 bases, with 8 bases between them. The CDR3 sequence: CASSLALRANVLTF. The CDR3 DNA is TGTGCCAGCAGCTTGGCCCTCCGGGCCAACGTCCTGACTTTC.

The chain has TRBV5-1 and TRBJ1-6; possible D gene TRBD1, 5 bases. V lost 0 bases and J lost 10, with 14 bases in between. The CDR3 has 15 residues. Germline assignment: CDR1 SGHRS and CDR2 YFSETQ. Here the CDR3 DNA reads TGCGCCAGCAGCTTGGCCGGCAGGGAGGACTCACCCCTCCACTTT. It is translated as CASSLAGREDSPLHF.

The V gene is TRBV13, the J gene TRBJ2-5; the match to TRBD2 covers 12 bases. J gave up 7 bases and V 5 bases, and 8 bases lay outside the gene matches. Germline lookup yields CDR1 PRHDT and CDR2 FYEKMQ (reference sequence). The CDR3 has 15 amino acids. This chain's CDR3 is CASSLPLAGGGTQYF. Written as DNA, the CDR3 is TGTGCCAGCAGCCTACCACTAGCGGGGGGAGGGACCCAGTACTTC.

This chain connects TRBV7-2 to TRBJ2-1; TRBD2 aligns across 12 bases. The CDR3 is 17 residues long. Looked up from germline, CDR1 is SGHTA and CDR2 is FQGNSA. J gave up 5 bases and V 5 bases, and 10 bases lay outside the gene matches. The DNA for the CDR3 is TGTGCCAGCAGCAACGGACTAGCGGGGAATTCCCACAATGAGCAGTTCTTC. Protein sequence: CASSNGLAGNSHNEQFF.

This clonotype was counted at least ten times. The DNA for the CDR3 is TGCAGCGTTGAAGTCGGTAACCTAAGGCCCTACGAGCAGTACTTC. Translated: CSVEVGNLRPYEQYF. The chain has TRBV29-1 and TRBJ2-7, with D unclear. CDR3 length equals 15 residues. V was trimmed by 1 base and J by 2 bases, leaving 15 bases between them. Germline V gene data show CDR1 as SQVTM and CDR2 as ANQGSEA.

This chain joins TRBV12-3 or TRBV12-4 and TRBJ2-3, with D possibly being TRBD2 (5 bases). V lost 6 bases and J lost 5, with 27 bases in between. The CDR3 contains 18 residues. The CDR3, as DNA: TGTGCCAGCAGCCCTGACGGGAACAGCGGCGCCTCCCTAGATACGCAGTATTTT. Its translation is CASSPDGNSGASLDTQYF.

J is TRBJ1-2 and V is TRBV12-3 or TRBV12-4, with D possibly matching TRBD1 (5 bases). CDR3 length: 15 residues. The V and J ends lost 5 bases and 8 bases respectively, with 21 bases between them. In DNA form, the CDR3 reads TGTGCCAGCAGTCCCAGATGGGACGCCGTGGGGGGCTACACCTTC. It yields the protein CASSPRWDAVGGYTF.

The chain combines TRBV7-2 with TRBJ2-2; 7 bases line up with TRBD2. Germline V gene data show CDR1 as SGHTA and CDR2 as FQGNSA. The CDR3 length is 15 residues. V lost 0 bases and J lost 5; bases outside the gene matches: 3. CDR3 residues: CASSLALGGTGELFF. CDR3 bases: TGTGCCAGCAGCTTAGCATTGGGGGGGACCGGGGAGCTGTTTTTT.

The chain carries TRBV7-2 and TRBJ1-5; D unclear. The CDR3 contains 16 residues. Germline loops: CDR1 SGHTA, CDR2 FQGNSA. The V gene lost 2 bases and the J gene lost 3 bases, with 14 bases spanning the gap. In DNA, the CDR3 is TGTGCCAGCAGCTTAAGTACGGGGTCGAACAATCAGCCCCAGCATTTT. Translation: CASSLSTGSNNQPQHF.

CDR3 in DNA: TGTGCCAGCACCTCTGGAGGACAATACATCTATGGCTACACCTTC. It translates to CASTSGGQYIYGYTF. The V and J genes are TRBV6-2 or TRBV6-3 and TRBJ1-2; the D gene is possibly TRBD1 (5 bases). The CDR3 consists of 15 residues. Trimming took 7 bases from V and 4 from J, leaving 19 bases between them. Germline CDR1 and CDR2: MNHEY and SVGEGT.

The rearrangement links TRBV7-2 to TRBJ2-6, with TRBD1 as a possible D gene (6 bases). Trimming removed 9 bases at V and 0 bases at J, with 9 bases between. The CDR3 runs to 14 residues. From germline, CDR1 is SGHTA and CDR2 FQGNSA. CDR3 sequence reads: CASNRDSGANVLTF. As DNA, the CDR3 is TGTGCCAGTAACAGGGACTCTGGGGCCAACGTCCTGACTTTC. Based on the CDR3 plus reference TRBV7-2 and TRBJ2-6, the full variable domain is GAGVSQSPSNKVTEKGKDVELRCDPISGHTALYWYRQSLGQGLEFLIYFQGNSAPDKSGLPSDRFSAERTGGSVSTLTIQRTQQEDSAVYLCASNRDSGANVLTFGAGSRLTVL.

This chain connects TRBV3-1 to TRBJ2-7; 9 bases agree with TRBD1. The CDR3 spans 15 residues. In germline, CDR1 is LGHDT, CDR2 YNNKEL (reference sequence). Unmatched junction bases numbered 9, after V lost 4 bases and J lost 5 bases. The CDR3 region is CASSPPDRGGHEQYF. The DNA of the CDR3 is TGTGCCAGCAGCCCCCCGGACAGGGGTGGCCACGAGCAGTACTTC.

The rearrangement joins TRBV12-3 or TRBV12-4 to TRBJ2-5; 10 positions match TRBD1. V shed 6 bases, J shed 5 bases, and the junction held 6 bases outside the gene matches. This CDR3 spans 14 amino acids. CDR3 amino acids: CASRSGTGAETQYF. The CDR3 DNA reads TGTGCCAGCAGATCCGGGACAGGGGCCGAGACCCAGTACTTC.

This clonotype occurred a few times. This chain links TRBV3-1 with TRBJ2-3, with 7 bases identical to TRBD2. The CDR3 is 12 amino acids. Trimming cost V 6 bases and J 9 bases; bases outside gene matches: 6. Germline loops: CDR1 LGHDT, CDR2 YNNKEL (reference sequence). CDR3: CASRRGDGTQYF. In nucleotides, the CDR3 is TGTGCCAGCAGACGGGGGGATGGCACGCAGTATTTT.

This rearrangement joins TRBV28 to TRBJ2-7, with D possibly matching TRBD1 (5 bases). The CDR3 contains 16 residues. V dropped 6 bases and J dropped 5 bases, with 23 bases sitting between them. Germline lookup yields CDR1 MDHEN and CDR2 SYDVKM. The CDR3 coding sequence is TGTGCCAGCAGGGCCGGACACACTTCGACCGAAAACGAGCAGTACTTC. Its translation is CASRAGHTSTENEQYF.